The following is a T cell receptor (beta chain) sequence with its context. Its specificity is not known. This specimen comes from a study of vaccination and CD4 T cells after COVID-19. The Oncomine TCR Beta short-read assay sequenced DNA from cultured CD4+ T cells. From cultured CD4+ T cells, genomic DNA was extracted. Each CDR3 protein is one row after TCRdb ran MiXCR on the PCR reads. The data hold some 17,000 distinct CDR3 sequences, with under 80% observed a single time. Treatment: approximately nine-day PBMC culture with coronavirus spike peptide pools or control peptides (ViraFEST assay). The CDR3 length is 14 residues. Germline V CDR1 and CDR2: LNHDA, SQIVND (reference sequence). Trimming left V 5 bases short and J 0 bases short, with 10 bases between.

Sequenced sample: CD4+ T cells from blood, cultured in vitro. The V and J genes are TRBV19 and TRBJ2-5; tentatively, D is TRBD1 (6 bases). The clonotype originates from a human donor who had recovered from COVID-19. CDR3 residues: CASSLRQDQETQYF. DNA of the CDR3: TGTGCCAGTAGTTTAAGACAGGACCAAGAGACCCAGTACTTC.